This T cell receptor (beta chain) is drawn from a study of T cell responses to AZD1222 COVID-19 vaccine. Of note for this clone: Its antigen is currently unknown.

The CDR3 consists of 12 residues. Between the trimmed V and J ends, which lost 6 bases and 11 bases, there was a span of 16 bases. The germline V gene has CDR1 SGHTA and CDR2 FQGTGA. The repertoire was sequenced with immunoSEQ multiplex PCR; TCRdb's copy has only in-frame clones and lacks some. The data contain some 120,000 clones, more than 70% of them singletons. General study results and limits: There were repertoire samples only from the period after the peak T cell response. Baseline serology detected seropositivity in only a handful of AZD1222 recipients.

This chain links TRBV7-3 with TRBJ1-1; no reliable D call. The sequence came from an adult who received the AZD1222 COVID-19 vaccine. The sequences come from peripheral blood, collected 28 days after the second AZD1222 dose. For the CDR3, the DNA is TGTGCCAGCAGGGCCCTGGTCAAGGAGGCTTTCTTT. Amino acids: CASRALVKEAFF.